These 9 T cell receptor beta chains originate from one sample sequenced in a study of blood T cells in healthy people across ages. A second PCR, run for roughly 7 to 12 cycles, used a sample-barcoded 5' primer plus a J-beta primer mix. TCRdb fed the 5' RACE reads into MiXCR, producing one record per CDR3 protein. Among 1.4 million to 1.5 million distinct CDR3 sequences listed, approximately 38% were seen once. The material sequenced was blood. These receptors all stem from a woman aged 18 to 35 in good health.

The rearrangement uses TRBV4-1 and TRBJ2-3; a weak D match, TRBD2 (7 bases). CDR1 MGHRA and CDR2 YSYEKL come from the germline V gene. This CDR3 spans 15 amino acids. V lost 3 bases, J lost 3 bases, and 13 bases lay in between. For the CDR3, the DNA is TGCGCCAGCAGCCAGGGGGGGCGGTCGACAGATACGCAGTATTTT. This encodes CASSQGGRSTDTQYF.

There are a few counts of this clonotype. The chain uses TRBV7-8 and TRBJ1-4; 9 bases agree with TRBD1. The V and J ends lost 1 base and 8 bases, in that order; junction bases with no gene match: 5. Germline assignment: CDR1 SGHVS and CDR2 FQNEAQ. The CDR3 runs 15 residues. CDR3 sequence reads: CASSLVGQGKEKLFF. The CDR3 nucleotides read TGTGCCAGCAGCTTAGTGGGACAGGGTAAAGAAAAACTGTTTTTT.

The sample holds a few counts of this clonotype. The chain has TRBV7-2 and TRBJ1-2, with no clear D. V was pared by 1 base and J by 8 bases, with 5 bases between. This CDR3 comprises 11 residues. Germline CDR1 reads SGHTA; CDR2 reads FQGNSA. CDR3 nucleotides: TGTGCCAGCAGCTTAGAGCGCGGCTACACCTTC. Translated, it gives CASSLERGYTF.

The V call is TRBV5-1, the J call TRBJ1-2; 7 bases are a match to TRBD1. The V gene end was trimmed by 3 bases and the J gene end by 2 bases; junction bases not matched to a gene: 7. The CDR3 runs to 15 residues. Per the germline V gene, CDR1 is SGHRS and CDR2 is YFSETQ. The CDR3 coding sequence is TGCGCCAGCAGCTCGACTCCGGGACAGAACTATGGCTACACCTTC. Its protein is CASSSTPGQNYGYTF.

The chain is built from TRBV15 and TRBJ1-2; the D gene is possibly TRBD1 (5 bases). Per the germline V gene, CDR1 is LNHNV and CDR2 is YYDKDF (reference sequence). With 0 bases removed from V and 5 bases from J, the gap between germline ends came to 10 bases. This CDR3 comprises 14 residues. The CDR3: CATSREGTEYGYTF. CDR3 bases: TGTGCCACCAGCAGAGAGGGGACGGAGTATGGCTACACCTTC.

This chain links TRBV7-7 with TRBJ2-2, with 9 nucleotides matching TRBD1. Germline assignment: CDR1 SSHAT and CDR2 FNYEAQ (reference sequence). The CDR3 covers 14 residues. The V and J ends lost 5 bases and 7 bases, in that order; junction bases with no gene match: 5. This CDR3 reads CASSLDRGIGELFF. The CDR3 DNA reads TGTGCCAGCAGCCTAGACAGGGGGATCGGGGAGCTGTTTTTT.

The CDR3 DNA is TGCAGTGCCCCCGGGGGGGCGTTCTCGCCTATCACAGATACGCAGTATTTT. This translates into CSAPGGAFSPITDTQYF. The V call is TRBV20-1, the J call TRBJ2-3; 8 bases align to TRBD2. CDR3 length: 17 residues. Looked up from germline, CDR1 is DFQATT and CDR2 is SNEGSKA (reference sequence). With V trimmed by 6 bases and J by 2 bases, 16 bases remained unmatched.

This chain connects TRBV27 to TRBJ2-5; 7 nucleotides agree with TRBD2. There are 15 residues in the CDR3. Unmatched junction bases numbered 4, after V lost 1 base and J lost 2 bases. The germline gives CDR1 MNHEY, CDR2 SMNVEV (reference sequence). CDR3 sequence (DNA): TGTGCCAGCAGTTTATACGGGAGGTTACAAGAGACCCAGTACTTC. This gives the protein CASSLYGRLQETQYF.

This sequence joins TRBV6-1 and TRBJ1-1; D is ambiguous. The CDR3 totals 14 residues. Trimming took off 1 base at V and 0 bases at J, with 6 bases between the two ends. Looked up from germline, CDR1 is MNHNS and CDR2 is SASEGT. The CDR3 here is CASSEGEMNTEAFF. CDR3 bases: TGTGCCAGCAGTGAAGGTGAGATGAACACTGAAGCTTTCTTT.